Detailed here is one T cell receptor (beta chain). The data originate from a study of blood T cell repertoires in COVID-19. Study in general: Both acute and convalescent COVID-19 samples were obtained from the United States, Italy and Spain.

Trimming cost V 10 bases and J 6 bases, with 16 bases left between them. This CDR3 is 13 amino acids long. From germline, CDR1 is MNHEY and CDR2 SVGAGI. Sequencing used immunoSEQ multiplex PCR; TCRdb keeps in-frame clones, though not all of them. This table holds about 160,000 clones, 70% to 90% found once. The sample comprised peripheral blood. The receptor's source is a man older than 75 with COVID-19, enrolled during active disease. The V gene is TRBV6-5, the J gene TRBJ1-5; D is perhaps TRBD1 (5 bases). CDR3 sequence (DNA): TGTGCCACGGCTGGGGGGGTTGGTCAGCCCCAGCATTTT. Translating gives CATAGGVGQPQHF.